This T cell receptor beta chain was recorded in a study of shared clonotypes between healthy human individuals. This table comes from immunoSEQ multiplex PCR, and its TCRdb copy is limited to in-frame clones, with some not included. The top ten hold 0.36% of the sample, which has 2,500,000 or so clones, over 85% seen once. V lost 3 bases and J lost 9, with 17 bases in between. This CDR3 has 14 residues. Germline V gene data show CDR1 as MDHEN and CDR2 as SYDVKM. CD4+ cells yielded CD45RA+ naive and CD45RA-negative memory subsets. The chain links TRBV28 to TRBJ1-2; TRBD1 is a possible D gene (5 bases). The TCR originated in a man between 18 and 29 years old in good health. Some clones in this sample may be carry-over from other donors' samples. The material sequenced was naive CD4+ T cells from PBMCs. Noted subset: CD45RA+ positively selected. DNA of the CDR3: TGTGCCAGCAGTTTTACGCAGGGATGGCCTCGCTACACCTTC. Its protein is CASSFTQGWPRYTF.